This TCR beta chain was obtained from a study of OX40 agonist ivuxolimab in advanced cancers. Study details: The dose of intravenous ivuxolimab that patients received every 2 weeks ranged from 0.01 to 10 mg/kg. Enrollees could have had prior anti-PD-1, anti-PD-L1 or anti-CTLA-4 therapy, which 40% had received.

The V gene end was trimmed by 5 bases and the J gene end by 3 bases; junction bases not matched to a gene: 3. This CDR3 is built from 13 residues. Germline values: CDR1 SGHTA, CDR2 FQGNSA. On this clone: Its antigen is undetermined.

Produced via immunoSEQ multiplex PCR; TCRdb's table is partial and in-frame only. Among 70,000 to 85,000 clones, approximately 95% were seen once, and the ten largest hold about 11%. Study-level findings and limits: Clonal expansion by week 6 occurred in CD4+ and CD8+ blood T cells (at 0.1 to 3.0 mg/kg).

The material sequenced was CD4+ or CD8+ T cells sorted from blood, taken in a trial of the OX40 agonist ivuxolimab. This chain joins TRBV7-2 and TRBJ1-2, with 7 bases that match TRBD1. This receptor was taken from an adult with an advanced solid tumor such as melanoma, head and neck, liver or kidney cancer. The DNA for the CDR3 is TGTGCCAGCAGCGCCACAGGGGACTATGGCTACACCTTC. Amino acids: CASSATGDYGYTF.